This TCR beta chain derives from a study of patients and donors after allogeneic stem cell transplantation. Looked up from germline, CDR1 is SGHAT and CDR2 is FQDESV (reference sequence). V was cut by 2 bases and J by 4 bases, with 20 bases left in between. This CDR3 has 17 amino acids. TCRdb independently ran MiXCR on the RT-PCR reads; one entry per CDR3 protein. The table shows about 960,000 distinct CDR3 sequences, with roughly 18% occurring only once. This clonotype was observed a handful of times. The sequenced material came from blood, either unsorted or a sorted T cell fraction (not recorded which). The clonotype comes from a human donor who was either an allogeneic HSCT recipient or a stem cell or donor lymphocyte infusion donor (not recorded which). It is not recorded whose cells these are; they may come from a transplant donor. J is TRBJ1-1 and V is TRBV11-1, with D possibly TRBD1 on 5 matching bases. The CDR3 sequence: CASSLTSLAGGSTEAFF. For the CDR3, the DNA is TGTGCCAGCAGCTTAACCTCATTAGCGGGGGGGAGCACTGAAGCTTTCTTT.